Listed below are T cell receptor beta chains from one sample, sequenced in a study of T cell responses to AZD1222 COVID-19 vaccine. Generated by immunoSEQ multiplex PCR, the TCRdb table keeps only in-frame clones and is missing some. The data hold tens of thousands of clones, with roughly 90% observed a single time. Sequences were derived from peripheral blood, sampled on day 0 of AZD1222 vaccination. These TCRs come from an adult in good health. Both conserved end residues are part of each CDR3.

J | V | CDR3
TRBJ2-1 | TRBV20-1 | CSASDLRGRGNEQFF
TRBJ2-7 | TRBV7-2 | CASSFGGRHDGQYF
TRBJ1-2 | TRBV3-1/TRBV3-2 | CASSPFSGVYGYTF
TRBJ1-2 | TRBV2 | CASSEASGSYGYTF
TRBJ1-5 | TRBV24-1 | CATSGAVGGSNQPQHF
TRBJ1-6 | TRBV15 | CATSRGGGSYNSPLHF
TRBJ1-1 | TRBV3-1/TRBV3-2 | CASSHPLTNTEAFF
TRBJ2-1 | TRBV14 | CASSQGRVQRGYNEQFF
TRBJ2-1 | TRBV5-1 | CASSSGLHNEQFF
TRBJ2-1 | TRBV19 | CASSLQGPGLGYNNEQFF
TRBJ2-1 | TRBV4-2 | CASSQDSVAGGSYNEQFF
TRBJ1-2 | TRBV3-1/TRBV3-2 | CASSQRLDGGYTF
TRBJ1-1 | TRBV5-1 | CASSLKRFGTEAFF
TRBJ1-3 | TRBV5-1 | CASSFEGLTGNTIYF
TRBJ1-2 | TRBV28 | CASTLNPSGGRYGYTF
TRBJ2-7 | TRBV2 | CASSEGTGQGAWYEQYF
TRBJ2-1 | TRBV24-1 | CATSDSHQNNEQFF
TRBJ2-3 | TRBV11-2 | CASSLDLGLAGLSDTQYF
TRBJ2-1 | TRBV10-1 | CASSEAPGQGHYNEQFF
TRBJ2-2 | TRBV7-9 | CASSLAFIGGELFF
TRBJ1-3 | TRBV7-3 | CASSPRIVSGNTIYF
TRBJ1-3 | TRBV5-1 | CASSSPGQGNTIYF
TRBJ1-6 | TRBV21-1 | CASSKPRGGWGNSPLHF
TRBJ1-6 | TRBV6-5 | CASSYSWGVNSPLHF
TRBJ1-6 | TRBV5-4 | CASRPGTGRNSPLHF
TRBJ1-5 | TRBV12-5 | CASGSKPGQRTYSNQPQHF
TRBJ2-2 | TRBV27 | CASSSGGFTGELFF
TRBJ1-5 | TRBV29-1 | CSVVFGTGFHQPQHF
TRBJ2-3 | TRBV7-3 | CASSLWAQSLRGDTQYF
TRBJ1-5 | TRBV7-2 | CASSLEGGKPQHF
TRBJ2-2 | TRBV30 | CAWKASGNTGELFF
TRBJ2-7 | TRBV30 | CAWKEGGTYEQYF
TRBJ1-5 | TRBV2 | CASSDVRGAPQHF
TRBJ2-1 | TRBV7-8 | CASSPGTGDYNEQFF
TRBJ1-1 | TRBV27 | CASSLSQGLGTEAFF
TRBJ2-3 | TRBV7-2 | CASSLVLGGATDTQYF
TRBJ2-7 | TRBV9 | CASSPGGTSGEQYF
TRBJ1-6 | TRBV5-1 | CASSFGGKTGREDSPLHF
TRBJ1-2 | TRBV5-5 | CASSPGQGITYTF
TRBJ2-7 | TRBV30 | CAWSTGTSGSWGQYF
TRBJ2-7 | TRBV6-1 | CASSEGRFGVRYEQYF
TRBJ2-7 | TRBV5-1 | CASTSNDRGGEQYF